The T cell receptor (beta chain) described here comes from a study of T cell responses to AZD1222 COVID-19 vaccine. Produced via immunoSEQ multiplex PCR; TCRdb's table is partial and in-frame only. The sample holds approximately 110,000 clones, about 92% seen once. The sequence was obtained from an adult in good health. Sequencing was performed on peripheral blood, taken on day 0 of AZD1222 vaccination.

CDR3 protein: CASSSLIGGASGGYTF. In DNA, the CDR3 is TGTGCCAGCAGCTCACTGATCGGGGGCGCATCGGGTGGCTACACCTTC. The chain links TRBV4-2 to TRBJ1-2; possible D gene TRBD1, 6 bases. Germline-derived CDR1 and CDR2 are LGHNA and YNFKEQ. Deletions cut 5 bases from V and 7 bases from J, with 23 bases between. CDR3 size: 16 residues.